The count of the clone carrying this T cell receptor (beta chain) is one. No antigen is known for it. PCR involved 60 Vbeta and 13 Jbeta primers. The method was immunoSEQ multiplex PCR; TCRdb's version includes in-frame clones alone and lacks a portion of them. The sample holds under 100,000 clones, approximately 79% seen once. The data were obtained in a study of cytomegalovirus exposure and HLA in healthy donors. Looking at the study overall: The Caucasian-associated ancestry cluster contained 81% of the approximately 420 genotyped donors.

Germline assignment: CDR1 SGHTA and CDR2 FQGNSA. The CDR3 length is 13 residues. The V gene end was trimmed by 5 bases and the J gene end by 6 bases; junction bases not matched to a gene: 4. General study findings and limits: The authors later found most CMV-associated TCR beta chains appeared HLA-restricted. The Asian-associated ancestry cluster reportedly had fewer N-insertions than the approximately 700-donor mean in a later analysis.

The receptor's source is a man younger than 40 in good health and CMV-seronegative. This chain uses TRBV7-2 with TRBJ1-5, with TRBD1 identical over 7 bases. Sequenced sample: PBMCs. The CDR3 DNA follows: TGTGCCAGCAGCACAGACAGGGTTCAGCCCCAGCATTTT. It is translated as CASSTDRVQPQHF.